Presented here are 27 T cell receptor beta chains from one specimen sequenced in a study of T cell responses to AZD1222 COVID-19 vaccine (dated by TCRdb to the early 2020s). Library construction relied on the immunoSEQ multiplex PCR assay. TCRdb stores this immuneACCESS table with in-frame sequences only. Part of the clones is absent; in the studies checked, under half of the shortfall reflects unresolved V genes, and no reason is known for the rest. The table for this sample lists 98,000 or so clones; over 90% of them were counted only once. In total, the top ten clones hold 4.5% to 5% of the sample. Explained via the paper, the time point label denotes: baseline before first vaccination. This specimen consisted of peripheral blood, obtained on day 0 of AZD1222 vaccination. The source is an adult in good health.

The V and J genes are TRBV5-1 and TRBJ1-3; D not certain. CDR1 is SGHRS, CDR2 YFSETQ, per germline. V lost 4 bases to trimming and J lost 4 bases, with 12 bases between them. CDR3 length: 14 amino acids. The CDR3 DNA follows: TGCGCCAGCAGCCTCGGGTCGTTCGGAAACACCATATATTTT. Translated: CASSLGSFGNTIYF.

The chain joins TRBV6-5 to TRBJ2-7; unclear D gene. Germline V gives CDR1 MNHEY, CDR2 SVGAGI. The length of the CDR3 is 11 residues. V lost 4 bases and J lost 3, with 4 bases in between. The CDR3 spells CASSLYYEQYF. CDR3 sequence (DNA): TGTGCCAGCAGTTTATACTACGAGCAGTACTTC.

The chain uses TRBV6-2 or TRBV6-3 and TRBJ2-5; the match to TRBD2 covers 11 bases. V lost 5 bases to trimming and J lost 3 bases; unmatched junction nucleotides: 5. CDR3 length: 15 amino acids. Looked up from germline, CDR1 is MNHEY and CDR2 is SVGEGT. CDR3 sequence: CASSRRSGREETQYF. The CDR3 nucleotides are TGTGCCAGCAGTCGCCGTAGCGGGAGGGAAGAGACCCAGTACTTC.

The CDR3: CSVENLAGVGSETQYF. CDR3 in DNA: TGCAGCGTTGAAAACTTAGCGGGAGTTGGAAGCGAGACCCAGTACTTC. This chain connects TRBV29-1 to TRBJ2-5, with 9 bases lining up with TRBD2. V dropped 2 bases and J dropped 5; count of bases not matched to a gene: 12. The CDR3 covers 16 residues. Germline V gives CDR1 SQVTM, CDR2 ANQGSEA.

The rearrangement links TRBV4-1 to TRBJ2-2; a possible D gene is TRBD2 (6 bases). V was trimmed by 5 bases and J by 4 bases, leaving 23 bases between them. The CDR3 totals 18 residues. Germline CDR1 MGHRA, CDR2 YSYEKL. The DNA for the CDR3 is TGCGCCAGCAGCTTACATTCTAGCGCCGCCGACGTCACCGGGGAGCTGTTTTTT. Translated, it gives CASSLHSSAADVTGELFF.

This clone has just one count. The genes are TRBV12-3 or TRBV12-4 and TRBJ1-1; D perhaps matches TRBD1 (6 bases). This CDR3 has 13 amino acids. The V end lost 5 bases, the J end lost 0 bases, and 7 bases lay between the germline ends. The CDR3 loop is CASSGQLNTEAFF. The CDR3 coding sequence is TGTGCCAGCAGTGGACAGCTGAACACTGAAGCTTTCTTT.

The chain's CDR3 is CASSPPVWADTQYF. CDR3 sequence (DNA): TGTGCCAGCTCACCACCGGTATGGGCAGATACGCAGTATTTT. The chain carries TRBV18 and TRBJ2-3, with D unresolved. Trimming cost V 0 bases and J 4 bases, with 8 bases left between them. Germline V gives CDR1 KGHSH, CDR2 LQKENI. The CDR3 is made up of 14 amino acids. Supplemented by reference TRBV18 and TRBJ2-3, the full variable domain reads NAGVMQNPRHLVRRRGQEARLRCSPMKGHSHVYWYRQLPEEGLKFMVYLQKENIIDESGMPKERFSAEFPKEGPSILRIQQVVRGDSAAYFCASSPPVWADTQYFGPGTRLTVL.

The V call is TRBV6-6, the J call TRBJ1-1; D may be TRBD1 (5 bases). The CDR3 sequence is 13 residues long. Germline CDR1 is MNHNY and CDR2 is SVGAGI (reference sequence). The V gene lost 5 bases and the J gene lost 2 bases, with 9 bases spanning the gap. The CDR3 DNA is TGTGCCAGCAGTAGTCAGGGAAACACTGAAGCTTTCTTT. It translates to CASSSQGNTEAFF.

This clone has more than one count but fewer than ten. The chain combines TRBV30 with TRBJ2-3; tentative D call: TRBD2 (6 bases). The V gene's germline CDR1 is GTSNPN and CDR2 SVGIG (reference sequence). V lost 3 bases and J 2 bases, leaving 15 bases between the germline ends. The CDR3 extends over 15 amino acids. The CDR3 nucleotides are TGTGCCTGGAGCAGCAGGGAGGCGTTCACAGATACGCAGTATTTT. Residues: CAWSSREAFTDTQYF.

A single count supports this clone. V and J are TRBV11-2 and TRBJ1-2; TRBD1 matches at 8 bases. Germline V gene lookup returns CDR1 SGHAT and CDR2 FQNNGV. J lost 8 bases, V lost 1 base, and 6 bases had no gene match. The CDR3 contains 14 residues. This chain's CDR3 is CASSLGGTGRGYTF. In DNA form, the CDR3 reads TGTGCCAGCAGCTTAGGAGGGACAGGAAGGGGCTACACCTTC.

The chain is built from TRBV7-2 and TRBJ2-3; either TRBD1 or TRBD2 may fit D (5 bases each). V lost 2 bases to trimming and J lost 8 bases, with 17 bases between them. The CDR3 runs 15 residues. The germline gives CDR1 SGHTA, CDR2 FQGNSA. CDR3 sequence reads: CASSLWGGPSGTQYF. The CDR3 DNA is TGTGCCAGCAGCTTATGGGGCGGGCCATCGGGTACGCAGTATTTT.

This chain uses TRBV6-5 with TRBJ1-5, with TRBD1 matching over 7 bases. In germline, CDR1 is MNHEY, CDR2 SVGAGI. The junction had 12 bases not matched to a gene; V was cut back by 8 bases and J by 11 bases. The CDR3 spans 13 residues. The chain's CDR3 is CASGRAGGPSQHF. CDR3 bases: TGTGCCAGCGGACGGGCAGGGGGGCCGTCCCAGCATTTT.

Regarding this clone: Other DNA sequences from this sample encode an identical CDR3 as well. This sequence joins TRBV29-1 and TRBJ2-1; D gene ambiguous. The CDR3 extends over 13 amino acids. V was shortened by 3 bases and J by 0 bases, with 6 bases between the two germline ends. Germline V gene lookup returns CDR1 SQVTM and CDR2 ANQGSEA. Here the CDR3 reads CSVEGTSYNEQFF. CDR3 coding DNA: TGCAGCGTTGAGGGAACCTCCTACAATGAGCAGTTCTTC.

Turning to this clone: Other DNA variants within this sample encode the same CDR3. This rearrangement joins TRBV15 to TRBJ1-5, with D unclear. The V gene's germline CDR1 is LNHNV and CDR2 YYDKDF (reference sequence). V gave up 0 bases and J gave up 4 bases, with 7 bases separating them. The CDR3 totals 14 residues. The CDR3 here is CATSRDRGNQPQHF. The CDR3 nucleotides are TGTGCCACCAGCAGAGATCGAGGAAATCAGCCCCAGCATTTT. The variable domain in full, with the rest retrieved from reference TRBV15 and TRBJ1-5, is DAMVIQNPRYQVTQFGKPVTLSCSQTLNHNVMYWYQQKSSQAPKLLFHYYDKDFNNEADTPDNFQSRRPNTSFCFLDIRSPGLGDTAMYLCATSRDRGNQPQHFGDGTRLSIL.

This clone was detected only once. This rearrangement joins TRBV28 to TRBJ2-7; D may match TRBD1 or TRBD2 (5 bases each). Trimming took 5 bases from V and 4 from J, leaving 9 bases between them. CDR1 is MDHEN, CDR2 SYDVKM, per germline. The CDR3 has 12 amino acids. The CDR3 loop is CASSTGGYEQYF. CDR3 sequence (DNA): TGTGCCAGCAGTACTGGGGGTTACGAGCAGTACTTC.

The rearrangement joins TRBV14 to TRBJ2-7, with 7 positions matching TRBD1. CDR1 SGHDN and CDR2 FVKESK come from the germline V gene. The trim removed 0 bases at V and 2 bases at J, leaving 4 bases unmatched. This CDR3 region has 15 residues. The CDR3 region is CASSQDLDRTYEQYF. The CDR3 nucleotides are TGTGCCAGCAGCCAAGACTTGGACAGGACCTACGAGCAGTACTTC.

This chain uses TRBV2 with TRBJ2-7, with TRBD2 matching 7 bases. After removal of 5 bases from V and 3 bases from J, the junction contained 7 bases not matched to a gene. This CDR3 comprises 14 residues. CDR1 is SNHLY and CDR2 is FYNNEI in the germline V gene. The CDR3 reads CASSPPTSFYEQYF. The CDR3 DNA follows: TGTGCCAGCAGTCCACCGACTAGCTTCTACGAGCAGTACTTC.

The gene calls are TRBV5-6 and TRBJ1-1, with D maybe TRBD1 (6 bases). Trimming took off 4 bases at V and 6 bases at J, with 16 bases between the two ends. There are 14 residues in the CDR3. The V gene's germline CDR1 is SGHDT and CDR2 YYEEEE. The CDR3 is CASSVQGRRSEAFF. The CDR3 coding sequence is TGTGCCAGCAGCGTACAGGGACGACGCTCTGAAGCTTTCTTT.

The J gene is TRBJ1-2, the V gene TRBV3-1 (or the pseudogene TRBV3-2), with TRBD1 as a possible D gene (5 bases). With 4 bases removed from V and 7 bases from J, the gap between germline ends came to 13 bases. This CDR3 contains 13 residues. Germline V gene lookup returns CDR1 LGHDT and CDR2 YNNKEL (reference sequence). The CDR3 coding sequence is TGTGCCAGCAGCCCCGGACAACGCGGTGGCTACACCTTC. As protein: CASSPGQRGGYTF.

The table lists this clone with a count of one. The chain links TRBV28 to TRBJ2-5; D possibly uses TRBD1 or TRBD2 (7 bases each). The CDR3 has 14 residues. CDR1 and CDR2 from the germline V gene are MDHEN and SYDVKM. The V gene lost 6 bases and the J gene lost 4 bases, with 15 bases spanning the gap. In nucleotides, the CDR3 is TGTGCCAGCAGCCGCCAGGGGGGGGCAGAGACCCAGTACTTC. Translating it yields CASSRQGGAETQYF.

V gene TRBV5-5 combines with J gene TRBJ2-7; possible D gene TRBD1, 6 bases. V was pared by 4 bases and J by 0 bases, with 11 bases between. The CDR3 has 14 residues. Germline loops: CDR1 SGHKS, CDR2 YYEKEE (reference sequence). CDR3 coding DNA: TGTGCCAGCAGCCAGGGGTCGAGCTCCTACGAGCAGTACTTC. It is translated as CASSQGSSSYEQYF.

This chain uses TRBV7-2 with TRBJ1-2; D unresolved. This CDR3 is 14 amino acids long. V lost 5 bases and J 8 bases, leaving 18 bases between the germline ends. Germline-derived CDR1 and CDR2 are SGHTA and FQGNSA. CDR3 coding DNA: TGTGCCAGCAGCCCCGGTATGGGTCGTACCGGCTACACCTTC. This sequence encodes CASSPGMGRTGYTF.

The chain is built from TRBV29-1 and TRBJ1-2; the match to TRBD1 covers 7 bases. Losses at the gene ends were 3 bases for V and 1 base for J; bases not matched to a gene: 2. From germline, CDR1 is SQVTM and CDR2 ANQGSEA. The length of the CDR3 is 13 residues. Written as DNA, the CDR3 is TGCAGCGTTGACGGGGACAGTAACTATGGCTACACCTTC. It specifies CSVDGDSNYGYTF.

The V and J genes are TRBV4-1 and TRBJ2-3; the D gene is possibly TRBD2 (5 bases). This CDR3 spans 12 amino acids. Germline lookup yields CDR1 MGHRA and CDR2 YSYEKL. Trimming took 5 bases from V and 4 from J, leaving 7 bases between them. DNA for the CDR3: TGCGCCAGCAGCAACGGGGCAGATACGCAGTATTTT. Protein: CASSNGADTQYF.

This chain joins TRBV27 and TRBJ2-1; the D is unclear. Trimming pared 6 bases from V and 8 bases from J, leaving 11 bases between. Germline CDR1 and CDR2: MNHEY and SMNVEV (reference sequence). CDR3 length equals 12 residues. CDR3 bases: TGTGCCAGCAGACGCTTAAGCGATGAGCAGTTCTTC. Its protein is CASRRLSDEQFF.

The J gene is TRBJ1-4, the V gene TRBV5-1; D is ambiguous. There are 14 residues in the CDR3. The V gene's germline CDR1 is SGHRS and CDR2 YFSETQ. Between the trimmed V and J ends, which lost 3 bases and 8 bases, there was a span of 14 bases. In nucleotides, the CDR3 is TGCGCCAGCAGCTCGGGCTCCGGTGGGGAAAAACTGTTTTTT. It translates to CASSSGSGGEKLFF.

V usage is TRBV3-1 (or the pseudogene TRBV3-2) and J usage is TRBJ2-2; TRBD2 matches 9 bases. The length of the CDR3 is 16 residues. CDR1 and CDR2 (germline): LGHDT, YNNKEL (reference sequence). Trimming cost V 0 bases and J 1 base; bases outside gene matches: 0. In DNA form, the CDR3 reads TGTGCCAGCAGCCAAGATAGCGGGAGGAACACCGGGGAGCTGTTTTTT. This encodes CASSQDSGRNTGELFF.